These 11 T cell receptor beta chains share one sample of origin, sequenced in a study of blood T cell repertoires in COVID-19. The repertoire was sequenced with immunoSEQ multiplex PCR; TCRdb's copy has only in-frame clones and lacks some. The sample has 25,000 to 30,000 clones, 65% to 85% seen once; the top ten hold 40% to 60%. Sequenced: peripheral blood. The receptors come from a man aged 45-65 years with active or convalescent COVID-19.

The gene calls are TRBV9 and TRBJ2-1, with a weak D call TRBD1 (5 bases). Germline CDR1 reads SGDLS; CDR2 reads YYNGEE. V was shortened by 0 bases and J by 10 bases, with 8 bases between the two germline ends. CDR3 length equals 12 residues. The CDR3 sequence: CASSVGGIEQFF. CDR3 coding DNA: TGTGCCAGCAGCGTAGGGGGCATAGAGCAGTTCTTC.

The chain couples TRBV13 to TRBJ2-7; 11 nucleotides align to TRBD2. CDR3 length: 15 amino acids. V trimming: 4 bases; J trimming: 1 base; junction bases outside the gene matches: 3. Germline V gives CDR1 PRHDT, CDR2 FYEKMQ (reference sequence). Here the CDR3 reads CASSWRTSGSYEQYF. The CDR3 DNA reads as TGTGCCAGCAGCTGGCGGACTAGCGGGTCCTACGAGCAGTACTTC.

The V gene is TRBV7-8, the J gene TRBJ2-1, with TRBD2 as a possible D gene (5 bases). Between the trimmed V and J ends, which lost 5 bases and 7 bases, there was a span of 21 bases. Germline V gives CDR1 SGHVS, CDR2 FQNEAQ. This CDR3 is 16 amino acids long. The CDR3 DNA reads TGTGCCAGCAGCCAAACTCCGGGAATAGTGAATAATGAGCAGTTCTTC. Protein: CASSQTPGIVNNEQFF.

V usage is TRBV10-3 and J usage is TRBJ2-3; TRBD2 might be the D (5 bases). Germline lookup yields CDR1 ENHRY and CDR2 SYGVKD. Trimming left V 10 bases short and J 1 base short, with 12 bases between. The CDR3 has 13 amino acids. CDR3 DNA sequence: TGTGCCACGTTTGGGCGGGGCACAGATACGCAGTATTTT. Amino acids: CATFGRGTDTQYF.

The chain employs TRBV2 and TRBJ2-7, with no clear D. The CDR3 length is 9 residues. Deletions cut 10 bases from V and 3 bases from J, with 4 bases between. Germline V gene data show CDR1 as SNHLY and CDR2 as FYNNEI. In DNA form, the CDR3 reads TGTGCCAACAACTACGAGCAGTACTTC. Amino acids: CANNYEQYF.

V and J are TRBV7-8 and TRBJ2-1; 13 bases line up with TRBD2. Germline values: CDR1 SGHVS, CDR2 FQNEAQ. The CDR3 totals 16 residues. V lost 5 bases to trimming and J lost 6 bases; unmatched junction nucleotides: 7. CDR3 coding DNA: TGTGCCAGCAGCCCAAAGGGACTAGCGGGACCCAATGAGCAGTTCTTC. It is translated as CASSPKGLAGPNEQFF.

The chain employs TRBV30 and TRBJ2-5, with no clear D. The CDR3 spans 13 residues. Germline assignment: CDR1 GTSNPN and CDR2 SVGIG (reference sequence). V was cut by 3 bases and J by 1 base, with 9 bases left in between. This CDR3 is CAWRRKAQETQYF. In DNA, the CDR3 is TGTGCCTGGAGGAGGAAGGCCCAAGAGACCCAGTACTTC.

The CDR3 DNA reads as TGTGCCAGCAGTTACCCCCCTAAGTCCTACGAGCAGTACTTC. It codes for CASSYPPKSYEQYF. The rearrangement uses TRBV28 and TRBJ2-7; D remains unclear. Deletions cut 4 bases from V and 1 base from J, with 11 bases between. Germline V lookup: CDR1 MDHEN, CDR2 SYDVKM. This CDR3 has 14 amino acids.

The rearrangement uses TRBV9 and TRBJ2-3; the match to TRBD2 covers 15 bases. CDR1 and CDR2 from the germline V gene are SGDLS and YYNGEE. With 4 bases clipped from V and 3 bases from J, the junction kept 3 bases outside the gene matches. The CDR3 runs to 16 residues. The CDR3 nucleotides read TGTGCCAGCAGCCCAGGGACTAGCGGGAGGACAGATACGCAGTATTTT. The encoded protein is CASSPGTSGRTDTQYF. Variable domain in full (rest from reference TRBV9 and TRBJ2-3): DSGVTQTPKHLITATGQRVTLRCSPRSGDLSVYWYQQSLDQGLQFLIQYYNGEERAKGNILERFSAQQFPDLHSELNLSSLELGDSALYFCASSPGTSGRTDTQYFGPGTRLTVL.

V usage is TRBV28 and J usage is TRBJ1-2; D is uncertain. V was cut by 2 bases and J by 0 bases, with 22 bases left in between. This CDR3 spans 19 amino acids. Germline CDR1 reads MDHEN; CDR2 reads SYDVKM. The CDR3 sequence: CASSLSEDPEVVTNYGYTF. The CDR3 coding sequence is TGTGCCAGCAGTTTAAGTGAAGACCCGGAGGTAGTAACTAACTATGGCTACACCTTC.

The rearrangement links TRBV6-5 to TRBJ2-7, with 9 bases identical to TRBD2. J lost 7 bases, V lost 3 bases, and 10 bases had no gene match. The germline gives CDR1 MNHEY, CDR2 SVGAGI. CDR3 length: 15 residues. The chain's CDR3 is CASSYRLAGSGEQYF. CDR3 nucleotides: TGTGCCAGCAGTTATCGGCTAGCGGGATCGGGGGAGCAGTACTTC.